The 20 T cell receptor beta chains below come from one sample, sequenced in a study of blood T cell repertoires in COVID-19. Repertoires were generated with immunoSEQ multiplex PCR, while TCRdb's copy carries only in-frame clones and drops some. The sample has some 80,000 clones, approximately 90% seen once. Sequenced sample: peripheral blood. These receptors were taken from a human donor in a cohort sampled during active COVID-19.

The chain joins TRBV7-2 to TRBJ1-5; TRBD1 might be the D (5 bases). V lost 5 bases and J 10 bases, leaving 21 bases between the germline ends. In germline, CDR1 is SGHTA, CDR2 FQGNSA. The CDR3 covers 15 residues. The CDR3 DNA reads as TGTGCCAGCAGCCCTGCCGGGGGACGATTCGAACCCCAGCATTTT. Its protein product is CASSPAGGRFEPQHF.

The gene calls are TRBV9 and TRBJ1-3; D is undetermined. The CDR3 has 17 amino acids. Germline V gives CDR1 SGDLS, CDR2 YYNGEE. The V gene lost 1 base and the J gene lost 0 bases, with 14 bases spanning the gap. CDR3 sequence: CASSVSPDWSSGNTIYF. In DNA, the CDR3 is TGTGCCAGCAGCGTATCTCCAGATTGGTCCTCTGGAAACACCATATATTTT.

The chain carries TRBV6-5 and TRBJ1-5, with a possible D match to TRBD1 (6 bases). This CDR3 region has 12 residues. V lost 9 bases to trimming and J lost 4 bases, with 10 bases between them. Germline CDR1 and CDR2: MNHEY and SVGAGI. As DNA, the CDR3 is TGTGCCAGTCGACAGGCAAATCAGCCCCAGCATTTT. It codes for CASRQANQPQHF.

V and J are TRBV19 and TRBJ2-5, with TRBD1 identical over 8 bases. The junction had 8 bases not matched to a gene; V was cut back by 4 bases and J by 4 bases. The CDR3 is made up of 15 amino acids. Per germline, CDR1 LNHDA and CDR2 SQIVND (reference sequence). CDR3 coding DNA: TGTGCCAGTAGTACACAACAGGGGGTAGGAGAGACCCAGTACTTC. Translating it yields CASSTQQGVGETQYF.

In regard to this clone: Germline is not matched at one junction end, which may reflect a read error. The CDR3 reads CASSREARGPSNSPPHF. The DNA for the CDR3 is TGCGCCAGCAGCAGGGAGGCCCGGGGTCCCTCTAATTCACCCCCCCACTTT. The chain employs TRBV5-1 and TRBJ1-6; no firm D call. The CDR3 runs 17 residues. CDR1 is SGHRS, CDR2 YFSETQ, per germline.

Comment on this clone: Other DNA sequences in this specimen translate into the identical CDR3. The J gene is TRBJ1-4, the V gene TRBV4-2; TRBD1 might be the D (6 bases). The CDR3 is made up of 17 amino acids. Trimming left V 6 bases short and J 7 bases short, with 24 bases between. Germline V gives CDR1 LGHNA, CDR2 YNFKEQ. The CDR3 loop is CASSHRFLQGGGEKLFF. As DNA, the CDR3 is TGTGCCAGCAGTCACCGTTTCCTACAGGGAGGGGGTGAAAAACTGTTTTTT.

The chain is built from TRBV28 and TRBJ2-7, with 8 bases identical to TRBD2. This CDR3 region has 15 residues. Germline CDR1 is MDHEN and CDR2 is SYDVKM. The ends lost 10 bases at V and 1 base at J; junction bases unmatched: 12. CDR3 sequence reads: CATRPSGRPSYEQYF. CDR3 nucleotide sequence: TGTGCCACCCGTCCTAGCGGGCGTCCTTCCTACGAGCAGTACTTC.

This clone was observed a few times. CDR3 loop: CASSYADRGNYGYTF. The CDR3 nucleotides are TGTGCCAGCAGTTACGCGGACAGGGGGAACTATGGCTACACCTTC. V gene TRBV6-2 or TRBV6-3 combines with J gene TRBJ1-2; 10 bases agree with TRBD1. CDR1 is MNHEY and CDR2 is SVGEGT in the germline V gene. V dropped 2 bases and J dropped 2; count of bases not matched to a gene: 2. The CDR3 runs 15 residues.

The V gene is TRBV5-6, the J gene TRBJ1-2, with D perhaps TRBD1 (6 bases). In germline, CDR1 is SGHDT, CDR2 YYEEEE. This CDR3 is 14 amino acids long. V lost 0 bases to trimming and J lost 2 bases, with 8 bases between them. The chain's CDR3 is CASSLDRVNYGYTF. Here the CDR3 DNA reads TGTGCCAGCAGCTTGGACAGGGTCAACTATGGCTACACCTTC.

The chain is built from TRBV15 and TRBJ2-1, with TRBD2 matching over 9 bases. The CDR3 consists of 18 residues. V was clipped by 3 bases and J by 5 bases; unmatched bases: 14. From germline, CDR1 is LNHNV and CDR2 YYDKDF (reference sequence). The DNA of the CDR3 is TGTGCCACCAGCAGCCAACAATCTCTAGCGGGGTACAACAATGAGCAGTTCTTC. Translated, it gives CATSSQQSLAGYNNEQFF.

CDR3 sequence reads: CASSYSLIRRSSYNEQFF. As DNA, the CDR3 is TGTGCCAGCAGTTACTCCTTAATCAGGCGAAGCTCCTACAATGAGCAGTTCTTC. This chain uses TRBV6-2 or TRBV6-3 with TRBJ2-1; no definite D call. Germline CDR1 MNHEY, CDR2 SVGEGT. V lost 0 bases to trimming and J lost 0 bases, with 15 bases between them. This CDR3 region has 18 residues.

The chain is built from TRBV10-1 and TRBJ2-7; D call uncertain. The CDR3 has 12 amino acids. The V end lost 6 bases, the J end lost 0 bases, and 6 bases lay between the germline ends. Germline V gene data show CDR1 as WNHNN and CDR2 as SYGVQD (reference sequence). The CDR3 DNA sequence: TGCGCCAGCAGCGTTTACTCCTACGAGCAGTACTTC. Translated, it gives CASSVYSYEQYF.

The V and J genes are TRBV2 and TRBJ2-1, with 8 bases matching TRBD2. Germline V gives CDR1 SNHLY, CDR2 FYNNEI. The CDR3 spans 14 residues. Trimming at V came to 6 bases and at J to 6 bases, leaving 7 bases not matched to a gene. The CDR3 DNA is TGTGCCAGCAGATCTAGCGGGTTGGGCAATGAGCAGTTCTTC. It codes for CASRSSGLGNEQFF. Complete variable domain (other parts from reference TRBV2 and TRBJ2-1): EPEVTQTPSHQVTQMGQEVILRCVPISNHLYFYWYRQILGQKVEFLVSFYNNEISEKSEIFDDQFSVERPDGSNFTLKIRSTKLEDSAMYFCASRSSGLGNEQFFGPGTRLTVL.

The chain employs TRBV10-3 and TRBJ2-5, with a weak D call TRBD1 (6 bases). The CDR3 covers 16 residues. Trimming stripped 6 bases from V and 3 bases from J, with 20 bases between. The germline gives CDR1 ENHRY, CDR2 SYGVKD. This chain's CDR3 is CAISRKQGQMEETQYF. In DNA form, the CDR3 reads TGTGCCATCAGCCGAAAACAGGGTCAAATGGAAGAGACCCAGTACTTC.

The table lists this clone with a count of one. The chain uses TRBV5-4 and TRBJ2-3, with 10 bases lining up with TRBD1. Germline V gene sequence: CDR1 SGHNT, CDR2 YYREEE (reference sequence). This CDR3 comprises 16 residues. V trimming: 3 bases; J trimming: 1 base; junction bases outside the gene matches: 5. CDR3 loop: CASSSPGTGGTDTQYF. CDR3 DNA: TGTGCCAGCAGCTCACCCGGGACAGGGGGCACAGATACGCAGTATTTT. Variable domain in full (rest from reference TRBV5-4 and TRBJ2-3): ETGVTQSPTHLIKTRGQQVTLRCSSQSGHNTVSWYQQALGQGPQFIFQYYREEENGRGNFPPRFSGLQFPNYSSELNVNALELDDSALYLCASSSPGTGGTDTQYFGPGTRLTVL.

V and J are TRBV7-6 and TRBJ2-1; D perhaps matches TRBD2 (6 bases). The CDR3 has 17 amino acids. V was shortened by 0 bases and J by 5 bases, with 17 bases between the two germline ends. Germline-derived CDR1 and CDR2 are SGHVS and FNYEAQ. The DNA of the CDR3 is TGTGCCAGCAGCTTAGCTGGGGCGGGAAGAGTGAACAATGAGCAGTTCTTC. This gives the protein CASSLAGAGRVNNEQFF.

The rearrangement joins TRBV24-1 to TRBJ2-1, with 13 bases identical to TRBD2. Trimming at V came to 4 bases and at J to 9 bases, leaving 5 bases not matched to a gene. This CDR3 is 15 amino acids long. The V gene's germline CDR1 is KGHDR and CDR2 SFDVKD. The CDR3 region is CATSDGTSGVSEQFF. Written as DNA, the CDR3 is TGTGCCACCAGTGACGGGACTAGCGGGGTGAGTGAGCAGTTCTTC.

V usage is TRBV18 and J usage is TRBJ1-4; D perhaps matches TRBD1 (5 bases). The CDR3 consists of 15 residues. The V end lost 3 bases, the J end lost 4 bases, and 12 bases lay between the germline ends. CDR1 KGHSH and CDR2 LQKENI come from the germline V gene. CDR3 in DNA: TGTGCCAGCTCACCTGAGTACGGGGGTAATGAAAAACTGTTTTTT. This translates into CASSPEYGGNEKLFF.

This chain connects TRBV23-1 to TRBJ2-3; TRBD2 aligns across 9 bases. TRBV23-1 is filed as an ORF, its function uncertain. This CDR3 spans 19 amino acids. The J segment lost 0 bases and the V segment lost 3 bases, leaving 13 bases of the junction unmatched. The CDR3 sequence is CASSQSRREGPNSTDTQYF. CDR3 nucleotides: TGCGCCAGCAGTCAGTCCCGGCGGGAGGGCCCTAATAGCACAGATACGCAGTATTTT.

The gene calls are TRBV6-1 and TRBJ2-7; D gene ambiguous. This CDR3 is built from 12 residues. The V gene's germline CDR1 is MNHNS and CDR2 SASEGT. The germline V and J ends were trimmed by 6 bases and 2 bases, with 8 bases remaining between them. CDR3 sequence (DNA): TGTGCCAGCAGGGCAGTCGCCTACGAGCAGTACTTC. Amino acid sequence: CASRAVAYEQYF.